In its sample, the clone carrying this TCR beta chain was seen many times. Its matching antigen is unknown. The sample originates from a study of identical twins. Each CDR3 protein gets one entry after TCRdb re-called the 5' RACE reads with MiXCR. Here the sample spans fewer than 800,000 distinct CDR3 sequences, about 7.1% being singletons. In germline, CDR1 is KGHDR, CDR2 SFDVKD. The CDR3 loop spans 14 amino acids. Trimming at V came to 6 bases and at J to 6 bases, leaving 6 bases not matched to a gene. Whole-study results and caveats: Invariant cells of the MAIT and iNKT types might have partly distorted the zero-insertion analyses.

In addition, the sample was reused for a study of yellow fever vaccine responses in identical twins.

The source is a woman aged 18-30 years in good health. The chain links TRBV24-1 to TRBJ2-4; 8 bases align to TRBD2. Material: PBMCs. The CDR3 reads CATSPGTSRNIQYF. The DNA for the CDR3 is TGTGCCACCAGTCCCGGGACTAGTAGAAACATTCAGTACTTC.